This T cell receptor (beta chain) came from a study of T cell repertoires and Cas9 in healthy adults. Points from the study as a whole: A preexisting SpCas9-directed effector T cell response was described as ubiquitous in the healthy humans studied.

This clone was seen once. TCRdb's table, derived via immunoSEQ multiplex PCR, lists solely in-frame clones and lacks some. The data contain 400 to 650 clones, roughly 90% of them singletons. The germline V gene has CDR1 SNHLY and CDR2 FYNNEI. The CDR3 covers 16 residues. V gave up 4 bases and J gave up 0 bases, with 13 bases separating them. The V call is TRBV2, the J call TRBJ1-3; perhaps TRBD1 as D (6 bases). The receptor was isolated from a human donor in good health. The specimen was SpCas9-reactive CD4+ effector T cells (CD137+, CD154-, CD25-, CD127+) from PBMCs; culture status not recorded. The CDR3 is CASSVGGGNSGNTIYF. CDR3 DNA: TGTGCCAGCAGTGTGGGGGGCGGCAACTCTGGAAACACCATATATTTT.